This paragraph reports one T cell receptor (beta chain). Antigen unknown. The sample originates from a study of blood T cells in healthy people across ages. In the study overall: Capture by template switching was about one barcoded beta molecule per two T cells. Findings of the study overall: Significant beta diversity loss was already apparent by age roughly 44, declining roughly linearly.

A second PCR of 7 to 11 cycles used a sample-barcoded 5' primer and a J-beta primer mix. Via MiXCR, TCRdb re-called the 5' RACE reads, giving one row per CDR3 protein. This table holds almost 800,000 distinct CDR3 sequences, about three fifths found once. CDR3 length equals 15 residues. Germline-derived CDR1 and CDR2 are SQVTM and ANQGSEA. The germline V and J ends were trimmed by 3 bases and 1 base, with 13 bases remaining between them. The rearrangement links TRBV29-1 to TRBJ2-1, with D hard to call. This TCR derives from a man under 40 in good health. Specimen: blood. The chain's CDR3 is CSVDGYLHSYNEQFF. The CDR3 nucleotides read TGCAGCGTTGACGGCTACCTTCATTCCTACAATGAGCAGTTCTTC.